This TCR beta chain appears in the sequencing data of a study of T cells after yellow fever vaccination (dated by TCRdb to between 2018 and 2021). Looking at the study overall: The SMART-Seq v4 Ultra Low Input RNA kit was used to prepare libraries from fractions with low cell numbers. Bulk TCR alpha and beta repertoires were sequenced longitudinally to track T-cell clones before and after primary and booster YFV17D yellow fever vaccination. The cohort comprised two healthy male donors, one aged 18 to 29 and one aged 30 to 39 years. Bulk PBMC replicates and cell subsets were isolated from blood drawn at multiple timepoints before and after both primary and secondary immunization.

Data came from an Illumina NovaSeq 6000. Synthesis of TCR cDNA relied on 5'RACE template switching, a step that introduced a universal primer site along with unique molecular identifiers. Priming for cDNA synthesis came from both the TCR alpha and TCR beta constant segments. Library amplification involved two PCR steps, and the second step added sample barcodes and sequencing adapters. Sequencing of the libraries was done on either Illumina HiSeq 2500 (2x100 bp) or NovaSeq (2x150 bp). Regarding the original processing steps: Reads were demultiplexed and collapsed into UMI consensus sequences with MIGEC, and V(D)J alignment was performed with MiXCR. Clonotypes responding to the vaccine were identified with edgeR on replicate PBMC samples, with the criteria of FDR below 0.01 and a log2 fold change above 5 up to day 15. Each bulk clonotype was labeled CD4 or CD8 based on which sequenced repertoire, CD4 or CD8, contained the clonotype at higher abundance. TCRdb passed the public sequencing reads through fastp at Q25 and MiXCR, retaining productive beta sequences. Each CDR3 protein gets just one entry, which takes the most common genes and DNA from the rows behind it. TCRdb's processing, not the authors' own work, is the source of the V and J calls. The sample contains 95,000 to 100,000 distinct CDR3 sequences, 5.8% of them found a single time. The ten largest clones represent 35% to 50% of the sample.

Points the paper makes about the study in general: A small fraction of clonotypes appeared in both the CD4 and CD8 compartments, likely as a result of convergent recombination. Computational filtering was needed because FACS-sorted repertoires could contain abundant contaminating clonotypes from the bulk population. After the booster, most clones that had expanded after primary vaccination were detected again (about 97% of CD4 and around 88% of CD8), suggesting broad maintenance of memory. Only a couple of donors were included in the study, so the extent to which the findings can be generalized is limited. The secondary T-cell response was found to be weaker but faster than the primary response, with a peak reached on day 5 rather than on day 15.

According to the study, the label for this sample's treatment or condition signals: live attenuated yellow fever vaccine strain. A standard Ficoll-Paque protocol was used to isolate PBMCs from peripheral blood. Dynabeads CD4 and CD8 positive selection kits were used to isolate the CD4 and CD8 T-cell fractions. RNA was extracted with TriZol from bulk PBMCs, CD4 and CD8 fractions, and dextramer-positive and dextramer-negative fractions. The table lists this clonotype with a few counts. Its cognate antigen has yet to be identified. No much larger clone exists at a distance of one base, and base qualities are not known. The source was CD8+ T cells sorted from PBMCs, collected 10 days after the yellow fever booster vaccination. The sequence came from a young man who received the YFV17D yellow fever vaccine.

The DNA reads TGTGCCAGCAGCGCCGTCCCCAACCGGGCAGGGAGCTCCTACGAGCAGTACGTC. Its amino acids are CASSAVPNRAGSSYEQYV. The V and J segments used are TRBV9 and TRBJ2-7; the D gene could be either TRBD1 or TRBD2, each agreeing at 5 bases. The V and J ends are trimmed by 3 bases and 0 bases, leaving 22 bases between them. As encoded in the germline V gene, CDR1 is SGDLS while CDR2 is YYNGEE. The CDR3 goes from the cysteine to the valine over 18 residues. The only DNA kept is the CDR3, 54 bases in frame from the first base.